The rows below give T cell receptor beta chains drawn from one sample of a study of blood T cell repertoires in COVID-19. Assay: immunoSEQ multiplex PCR; the TCRdb copy retains only in-frame clones and omits some. This table holds around 130,000 clones, roughly four fifths found once. Specimen: PBMCs or T cells enriched from blood (not recorded which). Source of these receptors: a man aged 25 to 40 who had recovered from COVID-19. Both conserved end residues are trimmed from each CDR3. Each record gives: V gene, J gene, CDR3 protein.

TRBV30	TRBJ2-7	ACLSGEGGILSYEQY
TRBV6-2/TRBV6-3	TRBJ2-5	ASSATLAGGMKTQY
TRBV27	TRBJ2-1	ASSPRSKDWAPTEQF
TRBV6-4	TRBJ1-2	ASSPRRGDGYT
TRBV19	TRBJ1-5	ASSTGTAGNQPQH
TRBV7-2	TRBJ2-7	ASSRASYEQY
TRBV5-4	TRBJ2-2	ASSLGTGLNTGELF
TRBV19	TRBJ2-1	ASSQPGEGMNEQF
TRBV27	TRBJ2-7	ASSWAESYEQY
TRBV5-6	TRBJ1-1	ASSLVFGRTEAF
TRBV27	TRBJ2-5	ASSNRYGQY
TRBV5-6	TRBJ1-5	ASSLYRDQPQH
TRBV6-8	TRBJ1-1	ASSYSQWEDRANTEAF
TRBV15	TRBJ2-1	ATSRVPTGEGNEQF
TRBV2	TRBJ1-6	ASSEQVYNSPLH
TRBV5-1	TRBJ2-5	ASSITPGQEYQETQY
TRBV9	TRBJ2-1	ASSGRRETYNEQF
TRBV5-1	TRBJ2-5	ASSLGGAGPQETQY
TRBV12-5	TRBJ1-5	ASVQTGGNQPQH
TRBV15	TRBJ2-1	ATSRDRMSGSPNEQF
TRBV25-1	TRBJ1-5	ASSDGQAYQPQH
TRBV6-1	TRBJ1-5	ASSEMTGNQPQH
TRBV10-3	TRBJ1-4	AISLSGLVGEKLF
TRBV4-1	TRBJ1-5	ASSLRQELLVQPQH
TRBV6-6	TRBJ1-5	ATTQGSFSNQPQH